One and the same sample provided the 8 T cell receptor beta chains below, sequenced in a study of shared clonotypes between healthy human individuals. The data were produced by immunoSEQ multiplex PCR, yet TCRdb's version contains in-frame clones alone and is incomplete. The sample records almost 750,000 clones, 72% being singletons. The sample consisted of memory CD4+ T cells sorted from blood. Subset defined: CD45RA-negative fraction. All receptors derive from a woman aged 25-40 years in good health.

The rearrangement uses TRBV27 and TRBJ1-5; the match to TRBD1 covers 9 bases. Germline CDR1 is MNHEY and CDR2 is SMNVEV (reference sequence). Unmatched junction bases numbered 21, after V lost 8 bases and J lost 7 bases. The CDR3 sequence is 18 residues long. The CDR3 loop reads CASGYFLPGQGLGQPQHF. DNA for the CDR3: TGTGCCAGCGGCTACTTTCTCCCGGGACAGGGTTTGGGGCAGCCCCAGCATTTT.

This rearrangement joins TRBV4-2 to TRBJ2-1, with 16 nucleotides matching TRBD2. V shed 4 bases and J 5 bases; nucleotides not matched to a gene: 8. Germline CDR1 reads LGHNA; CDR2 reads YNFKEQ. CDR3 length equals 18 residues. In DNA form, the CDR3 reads TGTGCCAGCAGCCCGGGACTAGCGGGAGGGCAAGCGCACAATGAGCAGTTCTTC. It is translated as CASSPGLAGGQAHNEQFF.

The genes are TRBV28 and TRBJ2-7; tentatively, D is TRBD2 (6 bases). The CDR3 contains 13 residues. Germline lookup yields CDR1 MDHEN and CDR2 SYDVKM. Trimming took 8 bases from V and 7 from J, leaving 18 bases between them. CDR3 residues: CASGTPPYEEQYF. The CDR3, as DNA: TGTGCCAGCGGGACTCCCCCCTACGAGGAGCAGTACTTC.

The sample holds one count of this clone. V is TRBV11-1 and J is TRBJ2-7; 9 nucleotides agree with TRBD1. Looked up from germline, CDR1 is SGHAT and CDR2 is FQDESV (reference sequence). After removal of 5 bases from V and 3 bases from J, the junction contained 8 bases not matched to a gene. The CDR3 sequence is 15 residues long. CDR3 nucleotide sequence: TGTGCCAGCAGCCCGGGACAGGGATCCGACTACGAGCAGTACTTC. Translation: CASSPGQGSDYEQYF.

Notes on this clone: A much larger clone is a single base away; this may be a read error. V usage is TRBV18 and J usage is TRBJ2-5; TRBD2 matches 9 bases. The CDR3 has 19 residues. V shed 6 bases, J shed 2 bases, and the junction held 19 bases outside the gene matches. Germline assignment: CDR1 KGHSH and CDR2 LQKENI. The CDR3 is CASSPGGTESGLAQETQYF. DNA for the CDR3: TGTGCCAGCTCCCCTGGAGGGACAGAGTCGGGACTAGCACAAGAGACCCAGTACTTC. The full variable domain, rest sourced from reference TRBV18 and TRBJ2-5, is NAGVMQNPRHLVRRRGQEARLRCSPMKGHSHVYWYRQLPEEGLKFMVYLQKENIIDESGMPKERFSAEFPKEGPSILRIQQVVRGDSAAYFCASSPGGTESGLAQETQYFGPGTRLLVL.

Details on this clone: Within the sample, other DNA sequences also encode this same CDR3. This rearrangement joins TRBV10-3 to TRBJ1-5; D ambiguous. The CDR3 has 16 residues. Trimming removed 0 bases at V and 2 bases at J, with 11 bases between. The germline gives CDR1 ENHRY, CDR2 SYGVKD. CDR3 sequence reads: CAISESGGQGNQPQHF. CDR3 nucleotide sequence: TGTGCCATCAGTGAGTCAGGAGGCCAAGGCAATCAGCCCCAGCATTTT.

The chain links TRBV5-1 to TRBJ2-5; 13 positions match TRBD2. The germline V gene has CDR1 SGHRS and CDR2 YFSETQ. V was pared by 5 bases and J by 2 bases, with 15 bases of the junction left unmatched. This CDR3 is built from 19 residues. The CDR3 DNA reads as TGCGCCAGCAGACGGGGGACTAGCGGGAACCCAACTCTACAAGAGACCCAGTACTTC. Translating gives CASRRGTSGNPTLQETQYF.

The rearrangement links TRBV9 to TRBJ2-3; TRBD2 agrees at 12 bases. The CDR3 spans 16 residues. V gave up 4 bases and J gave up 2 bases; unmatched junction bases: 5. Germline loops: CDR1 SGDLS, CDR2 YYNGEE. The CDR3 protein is CASSRGLAGITDTQYF. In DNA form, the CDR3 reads TGTGCCAGCAGCCGCGGACTAGCGGGAATCACAGATACGCAGTATTTT.